This TCR beta chain was documented in a study of T cell responses to AZD1222 COVID-19 vaccine. Trimming took 1 base from V and 4 from J, leaving 11 bases between them. The CDR3 consists of 14 residues. Germline CDR1 SGHDN, CDR2 FVKESK. The repertoire was sequenced with immunoSEQ multiplex PCR; TCRdb's copy has only in-frame clones and lacks some. The data hold about 150,000 clones, with 91% observed a single time. This sequence originates from an adult who received the MenACWY meningococcal vaccine as a control. The chain combines TRBV14 with TRBJ2-7; D unresolved. Sequenced here: peripheral blood, sampled 28 days after the second dose of the MenACWY control vaccine. CDR3 DNA: TGTGCCAGCAGCCAAGGTGCAGGTAAATACGAGCAGTACTTC. Its translation is CASSQGAGKYEQYF.